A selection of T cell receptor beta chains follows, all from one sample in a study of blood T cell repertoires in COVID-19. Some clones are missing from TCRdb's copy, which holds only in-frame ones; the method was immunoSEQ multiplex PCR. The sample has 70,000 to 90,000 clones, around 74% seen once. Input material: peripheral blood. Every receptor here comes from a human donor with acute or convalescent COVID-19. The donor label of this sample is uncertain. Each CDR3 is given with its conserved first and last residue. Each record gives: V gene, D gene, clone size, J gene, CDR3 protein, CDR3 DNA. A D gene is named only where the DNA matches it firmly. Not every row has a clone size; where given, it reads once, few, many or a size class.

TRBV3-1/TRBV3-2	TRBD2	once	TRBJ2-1	CASSQGAGVDNEQFF	TGTGCCAGCAGCCAAGGAGCGGGGGTTGACAATGAGCAGTTCTTC
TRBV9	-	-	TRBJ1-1	CASSVSRGTEAFF	TGTGCCAGCAGCGTATCCAGAGGCACTGAAGCTTTCTTT
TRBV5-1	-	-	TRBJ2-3	CASSGAAGLSTDTQYF	TGCGCCAGCAGCGGGGCCGCAGGGCTAAGCACAGATACGCAGTATTTT
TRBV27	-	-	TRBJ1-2	CASSFGGPNYGYTF	TGTGCCAGCAGTTTCGGGGGGCCTAACTATGGCTACACCTTC
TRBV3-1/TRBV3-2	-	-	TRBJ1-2	CASSQAEKGVVLPDYGYTF	TGTGCCAGCAGCCAAGCGGAAAAGGGGGTCGTCCTCCCCGACTATGGCTACACCTTC
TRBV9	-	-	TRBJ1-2	CASSVAVTYGYTF	TGTGCCAGCAGCGTAGCAGTCACCTATGGCTACACCTTC
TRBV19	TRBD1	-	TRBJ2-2	CASSGVQGSTGELFF	TGTGCCAGTAGTGGTGTACAGGGGTCCACCGGGGAGCTGTTTTTT
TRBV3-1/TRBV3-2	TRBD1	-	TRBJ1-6	CASRQASDRGFSPLHF	TGTGCCAGCAGACAAGCCTCGGACAGGGGATTTTCACCCCTCCACTTT
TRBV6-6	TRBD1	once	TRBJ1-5	CASSRLLPGQGDQPQHF	TGTGCCAGCAGTAGATTACTCCCCGGGCAGGGGGATCAGCCCCAGCATTTT
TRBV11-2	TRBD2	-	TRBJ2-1	CASSLAGGEQFF	TGTGCCAGCAGCTTAGCGGGGGGTGAGCAGTTCTTC
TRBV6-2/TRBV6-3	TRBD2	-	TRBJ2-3	CASSYDWTSGRAGDTQYF	TGTGCCAGCAGTTACGATTGGACTAGCGGGAGGGCCGGTGATACGCAGTATTTT
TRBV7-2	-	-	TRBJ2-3	CASSFPPNTDTQYF	TGTGCCAGCAGCTTCCCCCCCAACACAGATACGCAGTATTTT
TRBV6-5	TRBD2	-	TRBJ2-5	CASGRGGFETQYF	TGTGCCAGCGGGCGCGGGGGGTTCGAGACCCAGTACTTC
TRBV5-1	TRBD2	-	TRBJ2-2	CASSLMTSGVLTGELFF	TGCGCCAGCAGCTTGATGACTAGCGGGGTTCTAACCGGGGAGCTGTTTTTT
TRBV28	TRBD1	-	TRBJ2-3	CASSSPGTGVTDTQYF	TGTGCCAGCAGTTCACCCGGGACAGGAGTCACAGATACGCAGTATTTT
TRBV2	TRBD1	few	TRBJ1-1	CASRVFGTGSTEAFF	TGTGCCAGCAGGGTGTTCGGGACAGGGAGCACTGAAGCTTTCTTT
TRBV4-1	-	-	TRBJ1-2	CASSQDGIYGYTF	TGCGCCAGCAGCCAAGATGGCATCTATGGCTACACCTTC
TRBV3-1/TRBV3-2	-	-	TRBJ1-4	CASSQGLPTNEKLFF	TGTGCCAGCAGCCAAGGACTTCCAACTAATGAAAAACTGTTTTTT
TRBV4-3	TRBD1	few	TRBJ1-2	CASSPGTALNYGYTF	TGCGCCAGCAGCCCCGGGACAGCATTGAACTATGGCTACACCTTC
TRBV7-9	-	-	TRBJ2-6	CASTVSGANVLTF	TGTGCCAGCACCGTTTCGGGGGCCAACGTCCTGACTTTC
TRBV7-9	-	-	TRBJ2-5	CASSLSEKETQYF	TGTGCCAGCAGCTTATCGGAGAAAGAGACCCAGTACTTC
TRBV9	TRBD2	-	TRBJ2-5	CASSKGLAGSETQYF	TGTGCCAGCAGCAAGGGACTAGCGGGAAGCGAGACCCAGTACTTC
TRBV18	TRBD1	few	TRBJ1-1	CASSPRTGVETEAFF	TGTGCCAGCTCACCACGGACAGGGGTAGAGACTGAAGCTTTCTTT
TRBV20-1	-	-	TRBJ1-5	CSASAGGPKPQHF	TGCAGTGCTAGTGCGGGGGGCCCTAAGCCCCAGCATTTT
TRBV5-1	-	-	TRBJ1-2	CASSPQGHSNYGYTF	TGCGCCAGCAGCCCCCAGGGGCACTCTAACTATGGCTACACCTTC
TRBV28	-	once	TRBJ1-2	CASRLGQFYGYTF	TGTGCCAGCAGATTGGGCCAATTCTATGGCTACACCTTC
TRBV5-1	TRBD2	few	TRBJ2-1	CASSVAGDPSYNEQFF	TGCGCCAGCAGCGTAGCGGGTGACCCCTCCTACAATGAGCAGTTCTTC
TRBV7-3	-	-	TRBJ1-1	CASSSQVGTEAFF	TGTGCCAGCAGCTCGCAGGTTGGCACTGAAGCTTTCTTT
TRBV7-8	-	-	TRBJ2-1	CASIPGHPSNEQFF	TGTGCCAGCATCCCGGGACATCCAAGCAATGAGCAGTTCTTC
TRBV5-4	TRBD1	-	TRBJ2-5	CASSFGTGGRETQYF	TGTGCCAGCAGCTTCGGGACAGGGGGACGGGAGACCCAGTACTTC
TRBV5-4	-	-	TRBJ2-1	CASGSSYNEQFF	TGTGCCAGCGGGAGCTCCTACAATGAGCAGTTCTTC
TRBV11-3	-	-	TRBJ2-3	CASSHMGVTDTQYF	TGTGCCAGCAGCCACATGGGAGTCACAGATACGCAGTATTTT
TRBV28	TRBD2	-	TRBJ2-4	CASSTRLAGVRNIQYF	TGTGCCAGCAGTACCAGACTAGCGGGAGTGCGGAACATTCAGTACTTC
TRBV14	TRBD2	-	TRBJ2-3	CASSQELAGTQYF	TGTGCCAGCAGCCAGGAGCTAGCGGGTACGCAGTATTTT
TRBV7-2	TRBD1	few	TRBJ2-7	CASSSGGPGQEYF	TGTGCCAGCAGCTCAGGAGGCCCGGGACAGGAGTACTTC
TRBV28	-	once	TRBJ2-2	CASSVANTGELFF	TGTGCCAGCAGTGTCGCGAACACCGGGGAGCTGTTTTTT
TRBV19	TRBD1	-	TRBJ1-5	CATRTGPNQPQHF	TGTGCCACCCGGACAGGACCTAATCAGCCCCAGCATTTT
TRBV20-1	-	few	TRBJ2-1	CSASFQNYNEQFF	TGCAGTGCTAGTTTCCAGAACTACAATGAGCAGTTCTTC
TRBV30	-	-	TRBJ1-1	CAWKTEANTEAFF	TGTGCCTGGAAAACTGAGGCGAACACTGAAGCTTTCTTT
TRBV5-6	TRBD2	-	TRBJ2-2	CASSLASGSLSGELFF	TGTGCCAGCAGCCTGGCTAGCGGGAGTTTGAGCGGGGAGCTGTTTTTT
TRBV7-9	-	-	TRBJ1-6	CASSQDSENSPLHF	TGTGCCAGCAGCCAGGACAGTGAAAATTCACCCCTCCACTTT
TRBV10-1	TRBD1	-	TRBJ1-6	CASSRQGNNSPLHF	TGCGCCAGCAGTAGACAGGGAAATAATTCACCCCTCCACTTT
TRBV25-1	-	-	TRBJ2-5	CASSDSRVRQTQYF	TGTGCCAGCAGTGACTCGCGGGTTAGGCAGACCCAGTACTTC
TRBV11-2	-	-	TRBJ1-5	CASSLDGGRNQPQHF	TGTGCCAGCAGCTTAGACGGGGGGCGGAATCAGCCCCAGCATTTT
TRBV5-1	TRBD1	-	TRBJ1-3	CASSLGPDRISGNTIYF	TGCGCCAGCAGCTTGGGTCCGGACAGGATTTCTGGAAACACCATATATTTT
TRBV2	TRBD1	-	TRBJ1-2	CASNRTGVYGYTF	TGTGCCAGCAATAGGACAGGGGTTTATGGCTACACCTTC